One sample yielded the 28 T cell receptor beta chains listed below, sequenced in a study of CD8 T cells in ankylosing spondylitis. TCRdb re-called the 5' RACE reads with MiXCR, one entry per CDR3 protein. Here the sample spans about 250,000 distinct CDR3 sequences, 32% being singletons. The sample comprised blood, either unsorted or a sorted T cell fraction (not recorded which). The receptors shown here come from a male donor with ankylosing spondylitis or in good health (not recorded which).

This clonotype was recorded once. The chain combines TRBV20-1 with TRBJ1-4; 7 positions agree with TRBD1. In germline, CDR1 is DFQATT, CDR2 SNEGSKA (reference sequence). The CDR3 runs to 15 residues. The junction had 9 bases not matched to a gene; V was cut back by 6 bases and J by 2 bases. The CDR3 sequence: CSATTGVPTNEKLFF. CDR3 nucleotides: TGCAGTGCCACCACAGGGGTTCCCACTAATGAAAAACTGTTTTTT.

This clonotype was found a few times. The chain couples TRBV20-1 to TRBJ2-7; D uncertain. Trimming removed 4 bases at V and 3 bases at J, with 10 bases between. Germline V lookup: CDR1 DFQATT, CDR2 SNEGSKA (reference sequence). CDR3 size: 12 residues. CDR3 sequence: CSAKVNYYEQYF. The CDR3 DNA reads as TGCAGTGCTAAAGTAAACTACTACGAGCAGTACTTC.

There are a few counts of this clonotype. This rearrangement joins TRBV12-3 or TRBV12-4 to TRBJ2-5; TRBD1 aligns across 8 bases. This CDR3 has 15 amino acids. J was trimmed by 2 bases and V by 5 bases; bases with no gene match: 7. CDR3 sequence: CASSPPDREQETQYF. The CDR3 DNA reads as TGTGCCAGCAGTCCTCCGGACAGGGAACAAGAGACCCAGTACTTC.

This clonotype was picked up many times. In nucleotides, the CDR3 is TGTGCCAGCAGTTACTCGGCCGGACTAGCGGGAAAGGATACGCAGTATTTT. This sequence encodes CASSYSAGLAGKDTQYF. The rearrangement joins TRBV6-5 to TRBJ2-3, with 12 bases that match TRBD2. Germline V gives CDR1 MNHEY, CDR2 SVGAGI. J was trimmed by 6 bases and V by 0 bases; bases with no gene match: 7. This CDR3 is built from 17 residues.

V gene TRBV2 combines with J gene TRBJ2-7; TRBD1 aligns across 7 bases. The CDR3 has 15 residues. The germline V gene has CDR1 SNHLY and CDR2 FYNNEI. V dropped 6 bases and J dropped 2; count of bases not matched to a gene: 10. This CDR3 reads CASSWGQNPAYEQYF. CDR3 sequence (DNA): TGTGCCAGCAGCTGGGGACAGAATCCCGCCTACGAGCAGTACTTC.

This rearrangement joins TRBV12-3 or TRBV12-4 to TRBJ2-7, with TRBD1 matching over 10 bases. The CDR3 extends over 16 amino acids. Losses at the gene ends were 5 bases for V and 3 bases for J; bases not matched to a gene: 10. The CDR3 loop is CASSRPPGTGDYEQYF. The CDR3 DNA is TGTGCCAGCAGTCGTCCCCCCGGGACAGGGGACTACGAGCAGTACTTC.

This clonotype was counted only a few times. The rearrangement joins TRBV28 to TRBJ2-5; the D is unclear. The CDR3 is made up of 12 amino acids. CDR1 is MDHEN, CDR2 SYDVKM, per germline. V lost 4 bases to trimming and J lost 5 bases, with 8 bases between them. CDR3 bases: TGTGCCAGCAGTTCGCCCCTTGAGACCCAGTACTTC. This translates into CASSSPLETQYF.

This sequence joins TRBV28 and TRBJ2-7, with 7 bases lining up with TRBD2. Trimming removed 4 bases from V and 2 bases from J; junction bases left unmatched: 5. In germline, CDR1 is MDHEN, CDR2 SYDVKM. This CDR3 spans 14 amino acids. The CDR3 spells CASSSLGGTYEQYF. CDR3 coding DNA: TGTGCCAGCAGTTCCTTGGGGGGGACCTACGAGCAGTACTTC. The variable domain in full, completed from reference TRBV28 and TRBJ2-7, reads DVKVTQSSRYLVKRTGEKVFLECVQDMDHENMFWYRQDPGLGLRLIYFSYDVKMKEKGDIPEGYSVSREKKERFSLILESASTNQTSMYLCASSSLGGTYEQYFGPGTRLTVT.

V is TRBV20-1 and J is TRBJ2-1, with D tentatively TRBD2 (5 bases). The CDR3 runs 15 residues. Per the germline V gene, CDR1 is DFQATT and CDR2 is SNEGSKA (reference sequence). Trimming left V 4 bases short and J 0 bases short, with 13 bases between. As DNA, the CDR3 is TGCAGTGCTAAGCACCTTGGGAGCTCCTACAATGAGCAGTTCTTC. Translation: CSAKHLGSSYNEQFF.

The rearrangement links TRBV5-1 to TRBJ2-7, with D tentatively TRBD1 or TRBD2 (5 bases each). Germline-derived CDR1 and CDR2 are SGHRS and YFSETQ. The CDR3 consists of 13 residues. Trimming shortened V by 7 bases and J by 5 bases, and 16 bases separated the two germline ends. CDR3 nucleotides: TGCGCCAGCCGCCGGGACGGTGGAAACGAGCAGTACTTC. Its protein is CASRRDGGNEQYF.

This clonotype appeared a few times. The gene calls are TRBV11-2 and TRBJ1-2; TRBD1 aligns across 7 bases. The CDR3 contains 19 residues. The germline V gene encodes CDR1 SGHAT and CDR2 FQNNGV. The J segment lost 0 bases and the V segment lost 0 bases, leaving 13 bases of the junction unmatched. As DNA, the CDR3 is TGTGCCAGCAGCTTAGATCCCCTACCGGGACAGCGAGCTAACTATGGCTACACCTTC. Translating it yields CASSLDPLPGQRANYGYTF.

The chain couples TRBV20-1 to TRBJ2-2; D remains unclear. Trimming pared 1 base from V and 3 bases from J, leaving 6 bases between. The CDR3 covers 13 residues. From germline, CDR1 is DFQATT and CDR2 SNEGSKA (reference sequence). The CDR3 DNA reads as TGCAGTGCTAGAGTACGAGACACCGGGGAGCTGTTTTTT. Amino acid sequence: CSARVRDTGELFF.

This clonotype was picked up a small number of times. This chain connects TRBV6-2 or TRBV6-3 to TRBJ2-3, with 10 bases fitting TRBD1. The CDR3 runs 13 residues. The ends lost 7 bases at V and 6 bases at J; junction bases unmatched: 4. Germline V CDR1 and CDR2: MNHEY, SVGEGT. The CDR3 sequence: CASMGTGDDTQYF. In DNA form, the CDR3 reads TGTGCCAGCATGGGGACAGGGGACGATACGCAGTATTTT.

V is TRBV4-2 and J is TRBJ2-3; TRBD2 aligns across 13 bases. This CDR3 region has 16 residues. V lost 2 bases to trimming and J lost 7 bases; unmatched junction nucleotides: 6. Germline V gene sequence: CDR1 LGHNA, CDR2 YNFKEQ. DNA for the CDR3: TGTGCCAGCAGCCAACCCGGACTAGCGGGGGCGAATACGCAGTATTTT. As protein: CASSQPGLAGANTQYF.

This clonotype was detected ten times or more. The chain uses TRBV20-1 and TRBJ2-4, with 7 bases identical to TRBD2. Unmatched junction bases numbered 6, after V lost 0 bases and J lost 1 base. The CDR3 sequence is 16 residues long. Germline V lookup: CDR1 DFQATT, CDR2 SNEGSKA (reference sequence). CDR3 in DNA: TGCAGTGCTAGAGATTGGGTCGGGGGGGCCAAAAACATTCAGTACTTC. Its translation is CSARDWVGGAKNIQYF.

V is TRBV11-3 and J is TRBJ2-1; the D gene is possibly TRBD2 (7 bases). This CDR3 has 14 amino acids. CDR1 and CDR2 from the germline V gene are SGHNT and YENEEA. V was cut by 5 bases and J by 6 bases, with 14 bases left in between. CDR3 in DNA: TGTGCCAGCAGCCACGGGGGGCGGCTCAATGAGCAGTTCTTC. This sequence encodes CASSHGGRLNEQFF.

This clonotype has just a few counts. The rearrangement joins TRBV20-1 to TRBJ2-7, with 8 bases identical to TRBD2. The ends lost 5 bases at V and 3 bases at J; junction bases unmatched: 9. CDR1 and CDR2 (germline): DFQATT, SNEGSKA (reference sequence). This CDR3 region has 14 residues. CDR3 DNA: TGCAGTGCTCCCGGGGGGGCGGGGGGCTACGAGCAGTACTTC. Its translation is CSAPGGAGGYEQYF.

This clonotype was seen a handful of times. The junction differs from germline at one of its ends, possibly a read error. The J gene is TRBJ2-3, the V gene TRBV7-7; D remains ambiguous. Germline CDR1 is SSHAT and CDR2 is FNYEAQ (reference sequence). The CDR3 is 13 residues long. DNA of the CDR3: TGTGCTAGCAGCTTAGTCGTTTACGATACGCAGTATTTT. Protein: CASSLVVYDTQYF. Variable domain in full (rest from reference TRBV7-7 and TRBJ2-3): GAGVSQSPRYKVTKRGQDVTLRCDPISSHATLYWYQQALGQGPEFLTYFNYEAQPDKSGLPSDRFSAERPEGSISTLTIQRTEQRDSAMYRCASSLVVYDTQYFGPGTRLTVL.

The V call is TRBV4-2, the J call TRBJ2-3, with D perhaps TRBD1 or TRBD2 (5 bases each). Germline V gene sequence: CDR1 LGHNA, CDR2 YNFKEQ. Deletions cut 1 base from V and 4 bases from J, with 9 bases between. CDR3 length: 14 amino acids. CDR3 nucleotides: TGTGCCAGCAGCCAAGGAGTGGGACCAGATACGCAGTATTTT. It translates to CASSQGVGPDTQYF.

The CDR3 DNA follows: TGTGCCAGCAGTTTGTCAGCGGCAGGGGGGTTTTGGCAGCAGTACTTC. This encodes CASSLSAAGGFWQQYF. The chain carries TRBV12-3 or TRBV12-4 and TRBJ2-7, with D possibly matching TRBD1 (7 bases). Trimming cost V 3 bases and J 8 bases, with 23 bases left between them. CDR3 size: 16 residues.

In its sample, this clonotype was seen many times. V and J are TRBV6-5 and TRBJ1-5; TRBD1 matches at 11 bases. Losses at the gene ends were 4 bases for V and 5 bases for J; bases not matched to a gene: 4. The germline V gene has CDR1 MNHEY and CDR2 SVGAGI. CDR3 length: 15 amino acids. The CDR3: CASSWGQGDHQPQHF. CDR3 bases: TGTGCCAGCAGTTGGGGACAGGGGGATCATCAGCCCCAGCATTTT.

The chain is built from TRBV6-6 and TRBJ2-3, with D hard to call. The length of the CDR3 is 13 residues. Germline V gene data show CDR1 as MNHNY and CDR2 as SVGAGI (reference sequence). Trimming took off 0 bases at V and 4 bases at J, with 5 bases between the two ends. DNA for the CDR3: TGTGCCAGCAGTTACTCTTCCGCAGATACGCAGTATTTT. Its protein product is CASSYSSADTQYF.

This clonotype was recorded a few times. The V and J genes are TRBV20-1 and TRBJ1-2; D perhaps matches TRBD1 (6 bases). CDR1 and CDR2 from the germline V gene are DFQATT and SNEGSKA (reference sequence). Deletions cut 3 bases from V and 11 bases from J, with 13 bases between. The CDR3 is 11 residues long. CDR3 DNA sequence: TGCAGTGCTAGGAGGGACAAGAGATACACCTTC. Its translation is CSARRDKRYTF.

The chain employs TRBV25-1 and TRBJ1-3, with 7 nucleotides matching TRBD1. Germline trimming cut 4 bases from V and 2 bases from J; bases unmatched to any gene: 5. This CDR3 contains 15 residues. CDR1 is MGHDK and CDR2 is SYGVNS in the germline V gene. The CDR3 DNA reads as TGTGCCAGCAGTGCGCGGGACAGACCTGGAAACACCATATATTTT. It specifies CASSARDRPGNTIYF.

V and J are TRBV2 and TRBJ2-5; D may be TRBD1 (6 bases). The CDR3 has 14 residues. V lost 9 bases and J 10 bases, leaving 24 bases between the germline ends. Per germline, CDR1 SNHLY and CDR2 FYNNEI. Here the CDR3 reads CASHTTGPLGDQYF. CDR3 DNA sequence: TGTGCCAGTCACACTACAGGGCCTCTAGGAGACCAGTACTTC.

This clonotype appeared a few times. V and J are TRBV20-1 and TRBJ2-3; 9 bases agree with TRBD2. The J segment lost 4 bases and the V segment lost 0 bases, leaving 8 bases of the junction unmatched. This CDR3 has 16 residues. Germline lookup yields CDR1 DFQATT and CDR2 SNEGSKA (reference sequence). The CDR3 DNA reads as TGCAGTGCTAGAGATCGGGGACTAGCCCACGCAGATACGCAGTATTTT. This codes for CSARDRGLAHADTQYF.

The chain links TRBV20-1 to TRBJ2-7; TRBD1 might be the D (6 bases). The length of the CDR3 is 15 residues. Trimming left V 0 bases short and J 0 bases short, with 12 bases between. Germline V gene data show CDR1 as DFQATT and CDR2 as SNEGSKA (reference sequence). CDR3 sequence: CSARDRRDISYEQYF. As DNA, the CDR3 is TGCAGTGCTAGAGATCGTAGGGACATCTCCTACGAGCAGTACTTC.

In this sample, this clonotype turned up a few times. The chain has TRBV29-1 and TRBJ1-1; D call uncertain. The germline V gene encodes CDR1 SQVTM and CDR2 ANQGSEA. The CDR3 has 12 residues. V dropped 3 bases and J dropped 4 bases, with 9 bases sitting between them. CDR3 sequence: CSVDRWGTEAFF. As DNA, the CDR3 is TGCAGCGTTGATCGTTGGGGCACTGAAGCTTTCTTT.